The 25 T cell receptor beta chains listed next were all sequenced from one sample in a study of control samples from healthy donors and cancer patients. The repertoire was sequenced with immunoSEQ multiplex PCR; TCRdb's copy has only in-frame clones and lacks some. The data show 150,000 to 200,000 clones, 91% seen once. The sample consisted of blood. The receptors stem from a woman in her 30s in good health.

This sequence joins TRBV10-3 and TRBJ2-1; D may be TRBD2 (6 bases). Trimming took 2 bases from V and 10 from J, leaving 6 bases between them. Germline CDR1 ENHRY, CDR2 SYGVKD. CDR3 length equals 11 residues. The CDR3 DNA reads TGTGCCATCAGTGAGGGGGGGGAGCAGTTCTTC. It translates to CAISEGGEQFF.

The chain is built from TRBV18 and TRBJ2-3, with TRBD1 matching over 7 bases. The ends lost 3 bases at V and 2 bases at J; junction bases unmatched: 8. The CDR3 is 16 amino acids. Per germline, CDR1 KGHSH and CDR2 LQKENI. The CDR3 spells CASSPVLTGVTDTQYF. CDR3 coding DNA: TGTGCCAGCTCACCGGTGCTAACAGGGGTCACAGATACGCAGTATTTT.

The CDR3 sequence: CASKTGQISEKLFF. CDR3 DNA: TGTGCCAGCAAAACCGGACAGATCTCCGAAAAACTGTTTTTT. The V call is TRBV28, the J call TRBJ1-4, with D maybe TRBD1 (6 bases). Germline loops: CDR1 MDHEN, CDR2 SYDVKM. Trimming pared 7 bases from V and 8 bases from J, leaving 17 bases between. The CDR3 is 14 amino acids.

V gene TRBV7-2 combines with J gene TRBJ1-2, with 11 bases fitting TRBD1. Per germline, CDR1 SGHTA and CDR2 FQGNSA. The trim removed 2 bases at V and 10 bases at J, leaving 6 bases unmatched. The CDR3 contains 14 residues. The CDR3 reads CASSLFSGQGDYTF. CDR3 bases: TGTGCCAGCAGCTTATTTTCGGGACAGGGGGACTACACCTTC.

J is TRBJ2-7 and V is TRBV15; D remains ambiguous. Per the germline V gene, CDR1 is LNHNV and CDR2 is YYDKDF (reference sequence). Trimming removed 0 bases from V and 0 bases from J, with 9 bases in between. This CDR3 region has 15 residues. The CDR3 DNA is TGTGCCACCAGCAGAGACCACGTGAGCTCCTACGAGCAGTACTTC. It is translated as CATSRDHVSSYEQYF.

The chain's CDR3 is CATSDYRDSSYNSPLHF. In DNA, the CDR3 is TGTGCCACCAGTGATTACAGGGACAGCTCCTATAATTCACCCCTCCACTTT. This sequence joins TRBV24-1 and TRBJ1-6; the match to TRBD1 covers 7 bases. The CDR3 is made up of 17 amino acids. V shed 2 bases, J shed 0 bases, and the junction held 3 bases outside the gene matches. Germline lookup yields CDR1 KGHDR and CDR2 SFDVKD.

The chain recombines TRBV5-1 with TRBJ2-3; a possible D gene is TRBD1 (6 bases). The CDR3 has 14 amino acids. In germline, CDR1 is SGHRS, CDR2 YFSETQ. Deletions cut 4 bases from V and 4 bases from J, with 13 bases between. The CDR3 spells CASSGWGRPDTQYF. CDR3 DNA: TGCGCCAGCAGCGGGTGGGGGCGGCCAGATACGCAGTATTTT.

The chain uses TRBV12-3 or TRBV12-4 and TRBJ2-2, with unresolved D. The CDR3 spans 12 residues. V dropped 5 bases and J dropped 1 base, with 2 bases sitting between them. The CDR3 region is CASSGNTGELFF. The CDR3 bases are TGTGCCAGCAGTGGGAACACCGGGGAGCTGTTTTTT.

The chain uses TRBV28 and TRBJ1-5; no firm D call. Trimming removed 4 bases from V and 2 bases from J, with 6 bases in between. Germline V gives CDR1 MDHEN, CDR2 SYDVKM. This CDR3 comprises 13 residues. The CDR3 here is CASSWGGNQPQHF. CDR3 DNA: TGTGCCAGCAGTTGGGGTGGCAATCAGCCCCAGCATTTT. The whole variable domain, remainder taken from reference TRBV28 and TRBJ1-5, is DVKVTQSSRYLVKRTGEKVFLECVQDMDHENMFWYRQDPGLGLRLIYFSYDVKMKEKGDIPEGYSVSREKKERFSLILESASTNQTSMYLCASSWGGNQPQHFGDGTRLSIL.

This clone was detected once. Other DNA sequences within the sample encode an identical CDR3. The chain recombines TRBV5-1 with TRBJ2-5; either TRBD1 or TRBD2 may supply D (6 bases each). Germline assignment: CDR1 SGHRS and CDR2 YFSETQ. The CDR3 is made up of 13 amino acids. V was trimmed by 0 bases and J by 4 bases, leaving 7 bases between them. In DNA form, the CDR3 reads TGCGCCAGCAGCTTGGCGGGGGCAGAGACCCAGTACTTC. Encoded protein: CASSLAGAETQYF.

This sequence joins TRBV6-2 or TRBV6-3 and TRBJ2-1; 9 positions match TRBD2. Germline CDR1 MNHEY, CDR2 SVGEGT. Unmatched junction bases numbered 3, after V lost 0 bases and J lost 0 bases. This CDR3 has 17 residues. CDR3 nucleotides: TGTGCCAGCAGTTACTCGCGCGGGGGGGTCTCCTACAATGAGCAGTTCTTC. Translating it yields CASSYSRGGVSYNEQFF.

CDR3 nucleotides: TGCGCCAGCAGCTCCCTAGCAACTAATGAAAAACTGTTTTTT. Its translation is CASSSLATNEKLFF. The genes are TRBV5-1 and TRBJ1-4; no clear D. In germline, CDR1 is SGHRS, CDR2 YFSETQ. The V gene lost 3 bases and the J gene lost 0 bases, with 6 bases spanning the gap. The CDR3 totals 14 residues.

CDR3 bases: TGTGCCAGCAGTGAATACCCCTACAGCTCCTACAATGAGCAGTTCTTC. This codes for CASSEYPYSSYNEQFF. V is TRBV25-1 and J is TRBJ2-1; no reliable D call. With 0 bases removed from V and 0 bases from J, the gap between germline ends came to 9 bases. Germline CDR1 MGHDK, CDR2 SYGVNS. The CDR3 contains 16 residues.

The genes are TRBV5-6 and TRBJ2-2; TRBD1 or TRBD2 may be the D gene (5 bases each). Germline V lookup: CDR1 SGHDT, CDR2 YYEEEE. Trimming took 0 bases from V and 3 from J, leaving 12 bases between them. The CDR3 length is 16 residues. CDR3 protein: CASSLEGRGYTGELFF. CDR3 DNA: TGTGCCAGCAGCTTGGAGGGGAGAGGATACACCGGGGAGCTGTTTTTT.

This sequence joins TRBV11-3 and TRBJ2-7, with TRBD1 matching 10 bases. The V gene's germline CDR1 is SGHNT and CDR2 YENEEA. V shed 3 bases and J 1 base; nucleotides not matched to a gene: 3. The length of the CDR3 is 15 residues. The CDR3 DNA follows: TGTGCCAGCAGCTTGGGACAGGGGATATCCTACGAGCAGTACTTC. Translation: CASSLGQGISYEQYF.

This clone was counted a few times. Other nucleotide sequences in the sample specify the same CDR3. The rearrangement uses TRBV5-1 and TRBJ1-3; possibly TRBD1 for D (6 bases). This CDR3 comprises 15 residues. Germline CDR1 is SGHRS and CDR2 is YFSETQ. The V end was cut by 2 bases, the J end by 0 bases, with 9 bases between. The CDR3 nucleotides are TGCGCCAGCAGCTTTCAGGGGTCCTCTGGAAACACCATATATTTT. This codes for CASSFQGSSGNTIYF.

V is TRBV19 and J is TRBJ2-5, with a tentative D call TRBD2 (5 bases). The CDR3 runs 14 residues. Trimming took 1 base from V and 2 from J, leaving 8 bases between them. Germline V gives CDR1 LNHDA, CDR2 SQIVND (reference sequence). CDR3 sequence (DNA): TGTGCCAGTAGTATAGGGACTTCTCAAGAGACCCAGTACTTC. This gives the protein CASSIGTSQETQYF. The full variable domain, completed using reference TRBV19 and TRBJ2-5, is DGGITQSPKYLFRKEGQNVTLSCEQNLNHDAMYWYRQDPGQGLRLIYYSQIVNDFQKGDIAEGYSVSREKKESFPLTVTSAQKNPTAFYLCASSIGTSQETQYFGPGTRLLVL.

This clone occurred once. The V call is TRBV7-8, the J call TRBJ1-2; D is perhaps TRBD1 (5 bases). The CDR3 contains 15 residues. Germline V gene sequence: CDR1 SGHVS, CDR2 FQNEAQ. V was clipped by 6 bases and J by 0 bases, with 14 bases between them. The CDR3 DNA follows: TGTGCCAGCAGTCTCCGGGACTCCTCTAACTATGGCTACACCTTC. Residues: CASSLRDSSNYGYTF.

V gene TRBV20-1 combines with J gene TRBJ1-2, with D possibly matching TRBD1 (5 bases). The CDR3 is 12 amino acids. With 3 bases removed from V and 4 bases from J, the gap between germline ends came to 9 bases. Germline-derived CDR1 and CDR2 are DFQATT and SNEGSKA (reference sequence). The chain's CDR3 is CSASRGIYGYTF. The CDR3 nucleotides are TGCAGTGCTAGTCGGGGGATCTATGGCTACACCTTC.

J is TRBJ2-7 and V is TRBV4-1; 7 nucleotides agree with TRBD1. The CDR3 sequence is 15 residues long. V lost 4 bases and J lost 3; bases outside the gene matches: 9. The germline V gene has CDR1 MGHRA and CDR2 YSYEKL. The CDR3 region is CASSRETGPHYEQYF. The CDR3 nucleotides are TGCGCCAGCAGCCGGGAGACAGGGCCCCACTACGAGCAGTACTTC.

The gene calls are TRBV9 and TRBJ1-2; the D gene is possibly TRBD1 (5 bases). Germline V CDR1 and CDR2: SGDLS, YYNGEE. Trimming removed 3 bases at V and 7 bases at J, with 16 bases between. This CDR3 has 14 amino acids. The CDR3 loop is CASSEGRGEGGYTF. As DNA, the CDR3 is TGTGCCAGCAGCGAGGGCCGGGGGGAGGGTGGCTACACCTTC.

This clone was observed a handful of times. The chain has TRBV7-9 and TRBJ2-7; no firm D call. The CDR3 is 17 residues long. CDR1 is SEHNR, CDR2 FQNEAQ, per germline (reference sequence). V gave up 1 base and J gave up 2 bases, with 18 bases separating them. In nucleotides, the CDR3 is TGTGCCAGCAGCTTAGGGGGTCTGTCGTACTCCCCCTACGAGCAGTACTTC. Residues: CASSLGGLSYSPYEQYF.

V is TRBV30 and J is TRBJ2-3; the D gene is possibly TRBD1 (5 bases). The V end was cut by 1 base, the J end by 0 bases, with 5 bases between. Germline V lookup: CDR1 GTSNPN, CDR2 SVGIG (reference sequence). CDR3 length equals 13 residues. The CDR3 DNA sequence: TGTGCCTGGAGTGGGGGCAGCACAGATACGCAGTATTTT. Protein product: CAWSGGSTDTQYF. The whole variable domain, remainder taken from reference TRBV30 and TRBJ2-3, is SQTIHQWPATLVQPVGSPLSLECTVEGTSNPNLYWYRQAAGRGLQLLFYSVGIGQISSEVPQNLSASRPQDRQFILSSKKLLLSDSGFYLCAWSGGSTDTQYFGPGTRLTVL.

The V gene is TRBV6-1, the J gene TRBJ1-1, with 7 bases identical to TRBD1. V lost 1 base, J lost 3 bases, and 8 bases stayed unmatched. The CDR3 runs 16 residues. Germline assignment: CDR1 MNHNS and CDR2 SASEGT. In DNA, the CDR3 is TGTGCCAGCAGTGAAGGGACAGGCTATCGCGACACTGAAGCTTTCTTT. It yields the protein CASSEGTGYRDTEAFF.

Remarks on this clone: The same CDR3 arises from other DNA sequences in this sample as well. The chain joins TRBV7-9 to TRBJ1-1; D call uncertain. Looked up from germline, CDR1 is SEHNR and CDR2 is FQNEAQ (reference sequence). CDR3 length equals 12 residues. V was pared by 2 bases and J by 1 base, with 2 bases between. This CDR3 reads CASSLQNTEAFF. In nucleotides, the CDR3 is TGTGCCAGCAGCTTACAGAACACTGAAGCTTTCTTT.